This T cell receptor beta chain was obtained from a study of regulatory T cells in long-lasting Graves disease. Study results and limitations: Graves' patients with persistent disease showed TCR diversity lower than patients newly diagnosed.

Time point meaning: persistent/refractory GD, antithyroid drugs over 5 years with positive TRAb. Generation of the TCR library employed RNA extracted from PBMCs. American Thyroid Association guidelines were used to diagnose Graves' disease. CDR3 length equals 14 residues. Between the trimmed V and J ends, which lost 2 bases and 3 bases, there was a span of 12 bases. CDR1 and CDR2 (germline): SGDLS, YYNGEE. Researchers made TCR beta libraries by using iRepertoire HTBI primers and running Arm-PCR on CDR3 regions. Each CDR3 protein gets one entry after TCRdb re-called the multiplex PCR reads with MiXCR. The sample yields more than 300,000 distinct CDR3 sequences, about 20% seen once. There are a few counts of this clonotype. Its target is not known.

The TCR was taken from a female donor with Graves disease. The chain links TRBV9 to TRBJ2-7; the D gene is possibly TRBD1 (6 bases). This material consisted of peripheral blood mononuclear cells (PBMCs), taken when the disease was refractory, from a patient treated with antithyroid drugs. CDR3 sequence (DNA): TGTGCCAGCAGCGTGGACAGCGGCGGCTACGAGCAGTACTTC. Encoded protein: CASSVDSGGYEQYF.